One sample yielded the 14 T cell receptor beta chains listed below, sequenced in a study of blood T cells in healthy people across ages. A second PCR, run for about 7 to 11 cycles, used a sample-barcoded 5' primer plus a J-beta primer mix. TCRdb re-analysed the 5' RACE reads in MiXCR, keeping a single row per CDR3 protein. The sample gives 1.4 million or so distinct CDR3 sequences, 35% to 45% of which show up once; over 3.5% is in the top ten. Specimen: blood. The origin of the receptors is a woman aged 18-29 years in good health.

The chain uses TRBV9 and TRBJ1-4, with TRBD1 identical over 8 bases. CDR3 length: 14 amino acids. In germline, CDR1 is SGDLS, CDR2 YYNGEE. Trimming took 4 bases from V and 2 from J; bases not matched to a gene: 1. As DNA, the CDR3 is TGTGCCAGCAGCCGGACAGGGACTAATGAAAAACTGTTTTTT. Its translation is CASSRTGTNEKLFF.

The CDR3 DNA reads TGTGCCAGCAGTTCTATCCCTAATCAGCCCCAGCATTTT. It codes for CASSSIPNQPQHF. The chain is built from TRBV27 and TRBJ1-5; D unresolved. Germline values: CDR1 MNHEY, CDR2 SMNVEV (reference sequence). Trimming left V 4 bases short and J 4 bases short, with 8 bases between. The CDR3 has 13 amino acids.

This clonotype was detected only a few times. V and J are TRBV4-1 and TRBJ2-1; 11 bases align to TRBD2. V was pared by 1 base and J by 8 bases, with 7 bases of the junction left unmatched. CDR3 size: 16 residues. The V gene's germline CDR1 is MGHRA and CDR2 YSYEKL. CDR3 sequence: CASSQVIAGGPYEQFF. The CDR3 bases are TGCGCCAGCAGCCAAGTAATAGCGGGGGGGCCGTATGAGCAGTTCTTC.

This chain joins TRBV6-5 and TRBJ2-1; 7 bases match TRBD2. The V and J ends lost 4 bases and 4 bases, in that order; junction bases with no gene match: 7. This CDR3 spans 15 amino acids. CDR1 is MNHEY and CDR2 is SVGAGI in the germline V gene. As DNA, the CDR3 is TGTGCCAGCAGTTGGGGGGGAACGAGGTACAATGAGCAGTTCTTC. Its translation: CASSWGGTRYNEQFF.

The V and J genes are TRBV4-2 and TRBJ1-1; a possible D gene is TRBD1 (6 bases). The CDR3 is 15 amino acids. Trimming left V 0 bases short and J 5 bases short, with 13 bases between. From germline, CDR1 is LGHNA and CDR2 YNFKEQ. CDR3 residues: CASSQEWGAGTEAFF. The DNA for the CDR3 is TGTGCCAGCAGCCAAGAGTGGGGGGCCGGGACTGAAGCTTTCTTT.

This clonotype was counted a few times. The chain joins TRBV12-5 to TRBJ2-2; 8 nucleotides match TRBD2. There are 17 residues in the CDR3. V lost 6 bases, J lost 4 bases, and 13 bases stayed unmatched. Germline CDR1 and CDR2: LGHNT and FRNRAP. The CDR3 coding sequence is TGTGCTAGTGGGGTAGCGGGGTACGTCTTTTTCACCGGGGAGCTGTTTTTT. This encodes CASGVAGYVFFTGELFF.

Comments on this clonotype: Given a much more abundant clone one base away, this may be a read error. The gene calls are TRBV28 and TRBJ2-5, with D possibly matching TRBD2 (5 bases). The J call may be mistaken, given a closer DNA end match to TRBJ2-1. Germline CDR1 MDHEN, CDR2 SYDVKM. The CDR3 sequence is 15 residues long. The CDR3 DNA reads as TGTGCCAGCAGTCCCTTGACGGGGAACCAAGAGACCCAGTTCTTC. This encodes CASSPLTGNQETQFF.

This clonotype showed up just a few times. The chain uses TRBV27 and TRBJ2-7; D unresolved. Germline loops: CDR1 MNHEY, CDR2 SMNVEV (reference sequence). Trimming stripped 6 bases from V and 2 bases from J, with 14 bases between. The CDR3 is 14 residues long. The DNA of the CDR3 is TGTGCCAGCAGCTTACTGATATTCCCCTACGAGCAGTACTTC. Its translation is CASSLLIFPYEQYF.

The rearrangement links TRBV9 to TRBJ2-1; 11 nucleotides agree with TRBD2. This CDR3 is 17 amino acids long. Trimming cost V 4 bases and J 2 bases; bases outside gene matches: 8. The germline V gene encodes CDR1 SGDLS and CDR2 YYNGEE. Written as DNA, the CDR3 is TGTGCCAGCAGCTTATTAGCGGGAGGGCTTCCCTACAATGAGCAGTTCTTC. Translation: CASSLLAGGLPYNEQFF.

The chain carries TRBV7-2 and TRBJ2-3; D perhaps matches TRBD1 (6 bases). CDR1 is SGHTA, CDR2 FQGNSA, per germline. This CDR3 spans 14 amino acids. V was shortened by 1 base and J by 4 bases, with 9 bases between the two germline ends. CDR3 DNA: TGTGCCAGCAGCTTAGACAGGGTCCCAGATACGCAGTATTTT. This sequence encodes CASSLDRVPDTQYF.

This clonotype was counted once. CDR3 in DNA: TGTGCCAGCAGCTCCCACTATGCGGAGCAGTACTTC. It is translated as CASSSHYAEQYF. V gene TRBV12-1 combines with J gene TRBJ2-4; the table's TRBD2 call for D was not verified on the DNA. TRBV12-1 is a documented pseudogene. This CDR3 comprises 12 residues.

This clonotype appeared once. V usage is TRBV5-1 and J usage is TRBJ2-1; 9 bases fit TRBD2. The CDR3 runs 14 residues. The V and J ends lost 3 bases and 6 bases, in that order; junction bases with no gene match: 4. Germline V gene sequence: CDR1 SGHRS, CDR2 YFSETQ. The chain's CDR3 is CASSSPTSGNEQFF. In DNA form, the CDR3 reads TGCGCCAGCAGCTCCCCGACTAGCGGCAATGAGCAGTTCTTC.

This clonotype was observed a few times. The V gene is TRBV20-1, the J gene TRBJ2-4; no reliable D call. The length of the CDR3 is 13 residues. Germline V gene sequence: CDR1 DFQATT, CDR2 SNEGSKA (reference sequence). V lost 6 bases to trimming and J lost 1 base, with 10 bases between them. The CDR3 spells CSAPNLAKNIQYF. The DNA of the CDR3 is TGCAGTGCCCCGAACCTTGCCAAAAACATTCAGTACTTC.

This rearrangement joins TRBV29-1 to TRBJ1-1; D is undetermined. CDR3 length: 12 amino acids. Trimming cost V 3 bases and J 3 bases, with 8 bases left between them. Germline CDR1 SQVTM, CDR2 ANQGSEA. The CDR3 is CSVEWTDTEAFF. The CDR3 region has the DNA TGCAGCGTTGAGTGGACGGACACTGAAGCTTTCTTT.